Listed below are T cell receptor beta chains from one sample, sequenced in a study of blood T cell repertoires in COVID-19. TCRdb's copy holds only in-frame clones and misses some; the assay was immunoSEQ multiplex PCR. Of under 300,000 clones in the sample, about four fifths are singletons; the top ten hold 8% to 10%. The sequenced sample was peripheral blood. The receptors shown here come from a woman aged 45-65 years who had recovered from COVID-19. CDR3s include the opening cysteine and the closing phenylalanine or tryptophan. Fields, in order: V gene, J gene, CDR3 protein.

V: TRBV6-5; J: TRBJ2-1; CDR3: CASSYETGNYNEQFF
V: TRBV5-8; J: TRBJ2-3; CDR3: CASSLPGRDSLGDTQYF
V: TRBV28; J: TRBJ1-5; CDR3: CASSFAGGGGNQPQHF
V: TRBV7-3; J: TRBJ2-7; CDR3: CASSLQGVPNEQYF
V: TRBV7-9; J: TRBJ2-1; CDR3: CASSFEGAGRREFF
V: TRBV2; J: TRBJ2-1; CDR3: CASSADIPSYNEQFF
V: TRBV6-5; J: TRBJ1-2; CDR3: CASYLPGGGYTF
V: TRBV4-1; J: TRBJ2-7; CDR3: CASSQKATGTPTWEQYF
V: TRBV18; J: TRBJ1-5; CDR3: CASSPVGGASNQPQHF
V: TRBV6-5; J: TRBJ2-6; CDR3: CASSQGHSGANVLTF